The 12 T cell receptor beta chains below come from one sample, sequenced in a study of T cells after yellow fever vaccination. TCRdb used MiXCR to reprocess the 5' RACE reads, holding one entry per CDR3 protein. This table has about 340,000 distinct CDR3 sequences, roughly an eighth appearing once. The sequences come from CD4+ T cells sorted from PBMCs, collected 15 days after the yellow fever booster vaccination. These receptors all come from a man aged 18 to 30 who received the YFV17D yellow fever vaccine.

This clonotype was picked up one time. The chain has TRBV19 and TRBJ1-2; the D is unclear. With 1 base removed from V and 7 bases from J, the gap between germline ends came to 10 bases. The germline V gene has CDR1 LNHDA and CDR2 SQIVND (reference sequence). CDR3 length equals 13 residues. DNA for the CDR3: TGTGCCAGTAGTATAGCCCTAAGGCGTGGCTACACCTTC. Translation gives CASSIALRRGYTF.

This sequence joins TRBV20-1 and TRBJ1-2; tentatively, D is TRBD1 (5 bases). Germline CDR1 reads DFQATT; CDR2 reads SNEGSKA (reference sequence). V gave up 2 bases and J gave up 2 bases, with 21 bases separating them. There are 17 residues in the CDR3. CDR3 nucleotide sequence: TGCAGTGCTAGATCCCCTAGCCCAGCAGGGCGGAACTATGGCTACACCTTC. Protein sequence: CSARSPSPAGRNYGYTF.

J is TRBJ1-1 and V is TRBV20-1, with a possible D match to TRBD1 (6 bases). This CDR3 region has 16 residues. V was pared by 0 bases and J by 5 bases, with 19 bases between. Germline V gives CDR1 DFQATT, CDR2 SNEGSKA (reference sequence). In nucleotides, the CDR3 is TGCAGTGCTAGAGATCCCCAGCGGGGGGCGCAGACTGAAGCTTTCTTT. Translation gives CSARDPQRGAQTEAFF.

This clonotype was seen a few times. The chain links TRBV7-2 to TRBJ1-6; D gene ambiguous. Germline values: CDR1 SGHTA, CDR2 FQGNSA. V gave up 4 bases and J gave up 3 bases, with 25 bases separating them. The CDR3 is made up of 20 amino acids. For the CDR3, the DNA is TGTGCCAGCAGCTACCGGCCGACGAGATTATGGCCAAACTATAATTCACCCCTCCACTTT. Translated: CASSYRPTRLWPNYNSPLHF.

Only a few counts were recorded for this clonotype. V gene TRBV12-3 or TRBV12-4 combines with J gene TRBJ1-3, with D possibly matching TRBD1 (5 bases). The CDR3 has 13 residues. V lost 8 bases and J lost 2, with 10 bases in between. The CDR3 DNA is TGTGCCAGCTTCGACAGTGCTGGAAACACCATATATTTT. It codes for CASFDSAGNTIYF.

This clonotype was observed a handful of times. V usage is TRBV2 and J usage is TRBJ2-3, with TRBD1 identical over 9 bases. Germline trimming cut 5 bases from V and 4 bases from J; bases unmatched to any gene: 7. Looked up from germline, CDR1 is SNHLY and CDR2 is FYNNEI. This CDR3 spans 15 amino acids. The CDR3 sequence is CASSLQGAQADTQYF. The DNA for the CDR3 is TGTGCCAGCAGTCTACAGGGGGCGCAGGCAGATACGCAGTATTTT.

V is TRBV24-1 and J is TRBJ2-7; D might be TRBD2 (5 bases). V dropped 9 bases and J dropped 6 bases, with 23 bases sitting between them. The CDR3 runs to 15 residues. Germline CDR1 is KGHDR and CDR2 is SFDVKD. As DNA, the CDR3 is TGTGCCACCGCCCCGGGTGGCCAGCGGCCAATCGAGCAGTACTTC. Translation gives CATAPGGQRPIEQYF.

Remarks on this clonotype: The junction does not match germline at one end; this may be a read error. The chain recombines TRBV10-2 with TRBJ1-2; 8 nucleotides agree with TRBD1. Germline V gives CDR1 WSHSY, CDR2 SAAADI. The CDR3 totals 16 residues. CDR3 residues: CASREWTGRENYGYTF. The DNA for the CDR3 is TGCGCCAGCAGGGAGTGGACAGGGAGGGAAAACTATGGCTACACCTTC.

The CDR3 reads CASSERDRYEQYF. The CDR3 DNA reads as TGTGCCAGCAGTGAAAGGGACAGGTACGAGCAGTACTTC. V and J are TRBV12-3 or TRBV12-4 and TRBJ2-7; the match to TRBD1 covers 8 bases. V was clipped by 5 bases and J by 4 bases; unmatched bases: 4. CDR3 size: 13 residues.

CDR3 loop: CASSQALPWARDTQYF. CDR3 DNA sequence: TGTGCCAGCAGCCAAGCCCTACCGTGGGCACGAGATACGCAGTATTTT. This chain uses TRBV14 with TRBJ2-3; D is uncertain. Germline lookup yields CDR1 SGHDN and CDR2 FVKESK. This CDR3 region has 16 residues. The V and J ends lost 1 base and 5 bases respectively, with 16 bases between them.

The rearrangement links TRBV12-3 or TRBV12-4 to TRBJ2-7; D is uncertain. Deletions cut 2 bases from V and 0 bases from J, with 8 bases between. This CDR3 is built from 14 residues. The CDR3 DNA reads TGTGCCAGCAGTTTAAGGCGGACCTCCTACGAGCAGTACTTC. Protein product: CASSLRRTSYEQYF.

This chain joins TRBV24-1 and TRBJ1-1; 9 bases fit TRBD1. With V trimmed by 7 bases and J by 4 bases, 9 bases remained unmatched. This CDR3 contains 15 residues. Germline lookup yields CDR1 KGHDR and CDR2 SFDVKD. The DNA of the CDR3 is TGTGCCACCAGCGTCGCGGGACAGGGTTGCACTGAAGCTTTCTTT. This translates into CATSVAGQGCTEAFF.